The 13 T cell receptor beta chains reported below all come from one sample, sequenced in a study of T cells in Graves' hyperthyroidism and ophthalmopathy. There were TCR beta CDR3 regions amplified from RNA transcripts. The study used the HTBI primer set for a first-round RT-PCR of the TCR CDR3. Via MiXCR, TCRdb re-called the multiplex PCR reads, giving one row per CDR3 protein. The table shows hundreds of thousands of distinct CDR3 sequences, with roughly 25% occurring only once. The specimen was blood. These TCRs come from a man aged 45-60 years with Graves' hyperthyroidism.

The chain employs TRBV10-1 and TRBJ2-5; D perhaps matches TRBD2 (5 bases). V lost 2 bases, J lost 5 bases, and 18 bases lay in between. Germline assignment: CDR1 WNHNN and CDR2 SYGVQD (reference sequence). The CDR3 spans 16 residues. In DNA form, the CDR3 reads TGCGCCAGCAGTGAGAGCATGGAGGTTTCTCGGGAGACCCAGTACTTC. Amino acids: CASSESMEVSRETQYF.

V usage is TRBV7-3 and J usage is TRBJ2-7, with TRBD1 matching over 11 bases. The CDR3 has 15 amino acids. The V gene end was trimmed by 5 bases and the J gene end by 3 bases; junction bases not matched to a gene: 6. Germline CDR1 reads SGHTA; CDR2 reads FQGTGA. CDR3 in DNA: TGTGCCAGCAGCCACGGGACAGGGGGATTCTACGAGCAGTACTTC. It yields the protein CASSHGTGGFYEQYF.

This clonotype was seen many times. The CDR3 coding sequence is TGTGCCAGCAGCTTAAGGGGAGCGGGAGTGAGCAATGAGCAGTTCTTC. Translation gives CASSLRGAGVSNEQFF. The chain couples TRBV7-3 to TRBJ2-1, with 8 bases lining up with TRBD2. CDR1 is SGHTA and CDR2 is FQGTGA in the germline V gene. The CDR3 runs 16 residues. Trimming removed 1 base from V and 6 bases from J; junction bases left unmatched: 8.

V is TRBV20-1 and J is TRBJ2-7, with TRBD1 as a possible D gene (5 bases). The CDR3 totals 12 residues. Germline assignment: CDR1 DFQATT and CDR2 SNEGSKA (reference sequence). Between the trimmed V and J ends, which lost 2 bases and 5 bases, there was a span of 10 bases. The CDR3 bases are TGCAGTGCTAGACAGGGAAACGACGAGCAGTACTTC. Translation: CSARQGNDEQYF.

A few counts support this clonotype. This chain links TRBV6-6 with TRBJ2-3; D possibly corresponds to TRBD2 (6 bases). This CDR3 spans 17 amino acids. V was shortened by 2 bases and J by 4 bases, with 19 bases between the two germline ends. Germline values: CDR1 MNHNY, CDR2 SVGAGI (reference sequence). CDR3 sequence (DNA): TGTGCCAGCAGTTACGATACGCGGGGTTACGACCCAGATACGCAGTATTTT. It specifies CASSYDTRGYDPDTQYF.

Comments on this clonotype: The junction departs from the called germline gene at one end, perhaps through a read error. This chain uses TRBV3-1 with TRBJ2-3, with D perhaps TRBD2 (6 bases). Germline V gene data show CDR1 as LGHDT and CDR2 as YNNKEL (reference sequence). This CDR3 contains 15 residues. The CDR3, as DNA: TGTGCCAGCAGCGCACAACTAGCTAGCACAAATACGCAGTATTTT. This sequence encodes CASSAQLASTNTQYF.

As for this clonotype: At one end the junction does not follow the germline gene, possibly because of a read error. This chain links TRBV28 with TRBJ1-5; tentative D call: TRBD1 (5 bases). Per the germline V gene, CDR1 is MDHEN and CDR2 is SYDVKM. This CDR3 region has 18 residues. The CDR3 DNA is TGCGCCAGCAGTTCTCCCGGTGGGGGGAGAGTTAACAATCAGCCCCAGCATTTT. This encodes CASSSPGGGRVNNQPQHF.

V usage is TRBV6-1 and J usage is TRBJ2-1; TRBD2 matches at 14 bases. V was pared by 8 bases and J by 5 bases, with 17 bases of the junction left unmatched. The CDR3 sequence is 19 residues long. Germline loops: CDR1 MNHNS, CDR2 SASEGT. CDR3 region: CASDLTGTSGSTGDNEQFF. The DNA of the CDR3 is TGTGCCAGCGACTTAACTGGGACTAGCGGGAGTACGGGGGACAATGAGCAGTTCTTC.

This clonotype was detected only a few times. The rearrangement links TRBV20-1 to TRBJ2-3; unclear D gene. The CDR3 covers 14 residues. Germline V gene lookup returns CDR1 DFQATT and CDR2 SNEGSKA (reference sequence). Deletions cut 7 bases from V and 4 bases from J, with 18 bases between. The CDR3 DNA reads as TGCAGTGGGACGGAAGGGCTCTACCCAGATACGCAGTATTTT. This codes for CSGTEGLYPDTQYF.

This clonotype was detected only a few times. The rearrangement joins TRBV7-2 to TRBJ2-7; 10 nucleotides align to TRBD2. Unmatched junction bases numbered 5, after V lost 3 bases and J lost 3 bases. The CDR3 contains 15 residues. Germline values: CDR1 SGHTA, CDR2 FQGNSA. In nucleotides, the CDR3 is TGTGCCAGCAGCTTTACTAGCGGGGTTAGCTACGAGCAGTACTTC. Its protein is CASSFTSGVSYEQYF.

The chain carries TRBV2 and TRBJ2-1, with 11 bases that match TRBD2. The CDR3 contains 16 residues. The germline V gene has CDR1 SNHLY and CDR2 FYNNEI. V lost 4 bases to trimming and J lost 7 bases; unmatched junction nucleotides: 9. CDR3 coding DNA: TGTGCCAGCAGTGGCCCCGGACTAGCGGGTAAGAATGAGCAGTTCTTC. This encodes CASSGPGLAGKNEQFF.

The V call is TRBV11-2, the J call TRBJ1-3, with D uncertain. The germline V gene encodes CDR1 SGHAT and CDR2 FQNNGV. This CDR3 spans 15 amino acids. V dropped 5 bases and J dropped 2 bases, with 13 bases sitting between them. The CDR3 loop reads CASSRAELAGNTIYF. CDR3 nucleotides: TGTGCCAGCAGCAGGGCAGAGCTTGCTGGAAACACCATATATTTT.

This clonotype was counted at least ten times. The V and J genes are TRBV20-1 and TRBJ2-7, with D possibly being TRBD1 (5 bases). CDR3 length: 13 amino acids. V dropped 6 bases and J dropped 3 bases, with 15 bases sitting between them. Germline CDR1 and CDR2: DFQATT and SNEGSKA (reference sequence). Here the CDR3 reads CSAVGQQNYEQYF. The CDR3 coding sequence is TGCAGTGCCGTTGGACAACAAAACTACGAGCAGTACTTC.